The 3 T cell receptor beta chains listed next were all sequenced from one sample in a study of a mutant IDH1 vaccine in newly diagnosed glioma. Some clones are missing from TCRdb's copy, which holds only in-frame ones; the method was immunoSEQ multiplex PCR. This sample has 25,000 to 35,000 clones, with roughly 80% found just once. Noted time point: baseline, week 1 (first vaccination visit). Regarding treatment: pre-vaccination baseline after standard-of-care therapy. Here the sequenced sample was PBMCs, taken from a glioma patient treated with radiotherapy, temozolomide or both. All receptors come from a man aged 25-40 years with glioma.

V usage is TRBV18 and J usage is TRBJ2-2; D gene unclear. The CDR3 extends over 15 amino acids. V was cut by 4 bases and J by 1 base, with 10 bases left in between. The germline CDR1 and CDR2 sequences are KGHSH and LQKENI. CDR3 amino acids: CASSRAQGNTGELFF. The CDR3 DNA follows: TGTGCCAGCTCACGAGCTCAAGGGAACACCGGGGAGCTGTTTTTT.

The chain uses TRBV30 and TRBJ1-4; perhaps TRBD1 as D (6 bases). In germline, CDR1 is GTSNPN, CDR2 SVGIG (reference sequence). The CDR3 runs 14 residues. Between the trimmed V and J ends, which lost 0 bases and 8 bases, there was a span of 13 bases. CDR3 loop: CAWSVGGADEKLFF. The CDR3 bases are TGTGCCTGGAGTGTCGGGGGGGCTGACGAAAAACTGTTTTTT.

The chain couples TRBV6-5 to TRBJ2-3; TRBD1 agrees at 7 bases. The CDR3 consists of 15 residues. The V gene's germline CDR1 is MNHEY and CDR2 SVGAGI. J was trimmed by 2 bases and V by 5 bases; bases with no gene match: 7. This CDR3 reads CASSGRQGFTDTQYF. CDR3 DNA: TGTGCCAGCAGTGGTCGACAGGGTTTCACAGATACGCAGTATTTT.